Following are 16 T cell receptor beta chains from one sample sequenced in a study of T-cell reconstitution after alpha-beta-depleted transplantation in children. Unique molecular identifiers featured in how the TCRbeta library was prepared. A single record per CDR3 protein comes from TCRdb applying MiXCR to the PCR reads. The sample holds around 800,000 distinct CDR3 sequences, 15% to 20% seen once. The specimen was PBMCs, mostly from graft donor cells, collected 360 days after TCRalphabeta/CD19-depleted stem cell transplant. Every receptor here comes from a male patient between 5 and 17 years old who had a stem cell transplant for acute lymphoblastic leukemia, so the T cells may come from the graft donor.

The table lists this clonotype with a few counts. This sequence joins TRBV5-1 and TRBJ2-1; 8 positions agree with TRBD1. The J segment lost 3 bases and the V segment lost 8 bases, leaving 10 bases of the junction unmatched. CDR1 and CDR2 (germline): SGHRS, YFSETQ. CDR3 size: 15 residues. CDR3 region: CASHQGQAYYNEQFF. CDR3 in DNA: TGCGCCAGTCACCAGGGACAGGCTTACTACAATGAGCAGTTCTTC.

The J gene is TRBJ2-1, the V gene TRBV3-1; TRBD2 aligns across 7 bases. This CDR3 spans 18 amino acids. In germline, CDR1 is LGHDT, CDR2 YNNKEL (reference sequence). V lost 0 bases and J lost 1; bases outside the gene matches: 9. The CDR3 nucleotides are TGTGCCAGCAGCCAAGACAAGGGTCTAGCGGCGTCCTACAATGAGCAGTTCTTC. This codes for CASSQDKGLAASYNEQFF.

This clonotype was counted a few times. The V gene is TRBV5-5, the J gene TRBJ1-2; unclear D gene. Per germline, CDR1 SGHKS and CDR2 YYEKEE (reference sequence). The CDR3 loop spans 14 amino acids. V lost 0 bases and J 3 bases, leaving 9 bases between the germline ends. CDR3 sequence: CASSLAEVDYGYTF. CDR3 in DNA: TGTGCCAGCAGCTTGGCCGAGGTCGACTATGGCTACACCTTC.

The gene calls are TRBV6-5 and TRBJ1-6, with 7 bases aligning to TRBD1. The CDR3 has 17 residues. Germline CDR1 reads MNHEY; CDR2 reads SVGAGI. The J segment lost 10 bases and the V segment lost 0 bases, leaving 12 bases of the junction unmatched. The CDR3 region is CASSYSNRGGVQSPLHF. CDR3 nucleotide sequence: TGTGCCAGCAGTTACTCGAACAGGGGAGGCGTCCAGTCACCCCTCCACTTT.

The chain employs TRBV6-1 and TRBJ1-1; 7 nucleotides match TRBD1. After removal of 6 bases from V and 5 bases from J, the junction contained 12 bases not matched to a gene. The CDR3 totals 15 residues. Looked up from germline, CDR1 is MNHNS and CDR2 is SASEGT. CDR3 bases: TGTGCCAGCAGCCCGGTGGGCAGGGGGGTTACTGAAGCTTTCTTT. This sequence encodes CASSPVGRGVTEAFF.

This clonotype was found a few times. The V call is TRBV11-2, the J call TRBJ2-5, with 9 bases matching TRBD1. V shed 1 base and J 5 bases; nucleotides not matched to a gene: 2. This CDR3 has 14 amino acids. Germline CDR1 SGHAT, CDR2 FQNNGV. In DNA, the CDR3 is TGTGCCAGCAGCTTAGGGACAGGGGTTGAGACCCAGTACTTC. It specifies CASSLGTGVETQYF.

The chain is built from TRBV7-9 and TRBJ2-7; D gene uncertain. The V end was cut by 7 bases, the J end by 3 bases, with 19 bases between. This CDR3 region has 15 residues. Germline assignment: CDR1 SEHNR and CDR2 FQNEAQ (reference sequence). This CDR3 reads CASTKDPTRDYEQYF. The DNA of the CDR3 is TGTGCCAGCACCAAAGACCCCACACGAGACTACGAGCAGTACTTC.

J is TRBJ1-4 and V is TRBV2; D remains unclear. The CDR3 runs 14 residues. CDR1 is SNHLY, CDR2 FYNNEI, per germline. V gave up 7 bases and J gave up 2 bases, with 11 bases separating them. CDR3 sequence (DNA): TGTGCCAGCAAGTCTCTGGCGACTAATGAAAAACTGTTTTTT. Amino acids: CASKSLATNEKLFF.

There are many counts of this clonotype. The rearrangement links TRBV29-1 to TRBJ1-1; maybe TRBD1 (6 bases). Germline lookup yields CDR1 SQVTM and CDR2 ANQGSEA. The ends were cut back, 7 bases at V and 1 base at J, with 10 bases in the middle. CDR3 length equals 12 residues. CDR3 amino acids: CSDKTGNTEAFF. In DNA form, the CDR3 reads TGCAGCGACAAGACAGGGAACACTGAAGCTTTCTTT.

Many counts were recorded for this clonotype. This sequence joins TRBV5-1 and TRBJ2-2; D is ambiguous. CDR1 is SGHRS, CDR2 YFSETQ, per germline. This CDR3 comprises 16 residues. V was shortened by 5 bases and J by 1 base, with 15 bases between the two germline ends. The CDR3 DNA reads TGCGCCAGCAGGGCCCAGCAGGCAGTGAACACCGGGGAGCTGTTTTTT. Residues: CASRAQQAVNTGELFF.

The table lists this clonotype with a few counts. The V call is TRBV5-1, the J call TRBJ2-3; D gene unclear. Germline V CDR1 and CDR2: SGHRS, YFSETQ. The CDR3 runs to 14 residues. The ends were cut back, 0 bases at V and 2 bases at J, with 7 bases in the middle. CDR3 nucleotides: TGCGCCAGCAGCTTGGCCGCCCACACAGATACGCAGTATTTT. Translating it yields CASSLAAHTDTQYF.

This clonotype has just a few counts. The CDR3 sequence: CASSTTVGTEQETQYF. In DNA, the CDR3 is TGTGCCAGCAGTACCACAGTGGGGACGGAGCAAGAGACCCAGTACTTC. The J gene is TRBJ2-5, the V gene TRBV25-1; D possibly uses TRBD1 or TRBD2 (5 bases each). Germline assignment: CDR1 MGHDK and CDR2 SYGVNS. Between the trimmed V and J ends, which lost 5 bases and 2 bases, there was a span of 18 bases. The length of the CDR3 is 16 residues.

CDR3 DNA: TGTGCCAGCAGCGTACTAGCGTTCGTGAGTTCTGATACGCAGTATTTT. Amino acid sequence: CASSVLAFVSSDTQYF. V gene TRBV9 combines with J gene TRBJ2-3; D possibly corresponds to TRBD2 (6 bases). The germline gives CDR1 SGDLS, CDR2 YYNGEE. Trimming removed 1 base from V and 6 bases from J, with 18 bases in between. This CDR3 is built from 16 residues.

This clonotype turned up a few times. The chain recombines TRBV6-5 with TRBJ2-5, with 13 bases that match TRBD2. CDR1 is MNHEY, CDR2 SVGAGI, per germline. The CDR3 has 17 residues. V dropped 0 bases and J dropped 5; count of bases not matched to a gene: 6. DNA for the CDR3: TGTGCCAGCAGTTACTCAGGGACTAGCGGGATCCGGGAGACCCAGTACTTC. Amino acid sequence: CASSYSGTSGIRETQYF.

The sample holds many counts of this clonotype. This chain joins TRBV6-2 or TRBV6-3 and TRBJ2-1; 11 nucleotides align to TRBD2. V dropped 2 bases and J dropped 5; count of bases not matched to a gene: 8. The CDR3 spans 17 residues. Germline loops: CDR1 MNHEY, CDR2 SVGEGT. The CDR3 sequence: CASSYLGTSGSHNEQFF. For the CDR3, the DNA is TGTGCCAGCAGTTACCTGGGAACTAGCGGGAGCCACAATGAGCAGTTCTTC.

On this clonotype itself: Germline and junction disagree at one end, which may indicate a read error. The rearrangement joins TRBV20-1 to TRBJ2-1; D is perhaps TRBD1 (6 bases). The CDR3 length is 16 residues. Per germline, CDR1 DFQATT and CDR2 SNEGSKA (reference sequence). DNA for the CDR3: TGCTGTGCTAGAGATCAAAGGGGGACCTCCTACAATGAGCAGTTCTTC. Residues: CCARDQRGTSYNEQFF.